This record looks at one TCR beta chain sequence and its context. Its antigen is as yet unknown. Repertoires were generated with immunoSEQ multiplex PCR, while TCRdb's copy carries only in-frame clones and drops some. The sample holds some 110,000 clones; roughly 84% are singletons and the top ten take around a tenth. This entry is derived from a study of T cell responses to AZD1222 COVID-19 vaccine. The wider study: Second-dose intervals near 4 or 12 weeks were combined. Whole-study results and caveats: Spike-specific TCR breadth and depth went up after people got two AZD1222 doses. There were vaccine-associated CD4 TCRs across spike, dominant at 160-218 and 743-854. White British ancestry dominated among donors, who included more females, and clonal diversity was possibly underestimated.

The origin of this receptor is an adult in good health. This specimen was peripheral blood, taken on day 0 of AZD1222 vaccination.

In DNA, the CDR3 is TGTGCCAGCAGCCCTGGGACTAGCGACACAGATACGCAGTATTTT. This encodes CASSPGTSDTDTQYF. The genes are TRBV6-4 and TRBJ2-3; 10 bases map to TRBD2. V was pared by 6 bases and J by 2 bases, with 5 bases of the junction left unmatched. The CDR3 is made up of 15 amino acids. Per germline, CDR1 MRHNA and CDR2 SNTAGT.